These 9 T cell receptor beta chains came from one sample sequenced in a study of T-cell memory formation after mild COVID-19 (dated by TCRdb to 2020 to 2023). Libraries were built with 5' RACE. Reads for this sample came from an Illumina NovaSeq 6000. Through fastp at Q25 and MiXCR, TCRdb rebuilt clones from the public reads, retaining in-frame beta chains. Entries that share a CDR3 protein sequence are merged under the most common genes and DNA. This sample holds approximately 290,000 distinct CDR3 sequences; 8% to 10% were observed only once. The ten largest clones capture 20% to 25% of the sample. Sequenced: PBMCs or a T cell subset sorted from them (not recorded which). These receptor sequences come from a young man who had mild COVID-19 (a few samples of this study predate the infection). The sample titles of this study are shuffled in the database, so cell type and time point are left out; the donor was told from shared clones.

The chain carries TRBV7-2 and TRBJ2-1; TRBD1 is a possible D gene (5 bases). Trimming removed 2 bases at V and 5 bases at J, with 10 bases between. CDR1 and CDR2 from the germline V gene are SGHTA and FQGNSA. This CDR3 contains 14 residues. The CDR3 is CASSLSGSHNEQFF. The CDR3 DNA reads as TGTGCCAGCAGCTTATCAGGGTCCCACAATGAGCAGTTCTTC.

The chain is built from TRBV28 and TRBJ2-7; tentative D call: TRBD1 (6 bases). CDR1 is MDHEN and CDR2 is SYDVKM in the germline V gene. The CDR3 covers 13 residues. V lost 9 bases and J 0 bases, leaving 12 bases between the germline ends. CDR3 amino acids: CARRQESSYEQYV. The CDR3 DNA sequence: TGTGCCAGGAGACAGGAGAGCTCCTACGAGCAGTACGTC.

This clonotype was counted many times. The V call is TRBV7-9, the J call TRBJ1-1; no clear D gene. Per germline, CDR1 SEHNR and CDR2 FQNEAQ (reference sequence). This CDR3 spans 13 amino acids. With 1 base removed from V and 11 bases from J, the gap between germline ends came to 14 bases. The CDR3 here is CASSLVEGNVAFF. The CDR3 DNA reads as TGTGCCAGCAGCTTAGTAGAAGGGAATGTCGCTTTCTTT.

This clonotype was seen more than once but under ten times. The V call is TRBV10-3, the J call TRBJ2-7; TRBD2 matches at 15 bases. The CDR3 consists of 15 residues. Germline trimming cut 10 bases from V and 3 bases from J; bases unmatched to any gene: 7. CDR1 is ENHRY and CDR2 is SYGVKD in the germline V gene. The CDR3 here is CATQGTSGGNYEQYF. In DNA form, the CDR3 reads TGTGCCACCCAAGGGACTAGCGGGGGGAACTACGAGCAGTACTTC.

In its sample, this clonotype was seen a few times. In DNA, the CDR3 is TGTGCCATCAGTGAGTCGATGGTGGGACAGGGAGGGAATGAGCAGTTCTTC. Its translation is CAISESMVGQGGNEQFF. The chain couples TRBV10-3 to TRBJ2-1; 9 bases are shared with TRBD1. J lost 7 bases, V lost 0 bases, and 10 bases had no gene match. This CDR3 contains 17 residues. The germline V gene has CDR1 ENHRY and CDR2 SYGVKD.

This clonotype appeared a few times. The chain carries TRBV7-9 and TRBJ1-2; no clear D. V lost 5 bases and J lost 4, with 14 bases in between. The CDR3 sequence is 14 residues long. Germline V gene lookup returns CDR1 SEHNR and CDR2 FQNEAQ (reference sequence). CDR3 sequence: CASSHNPAGYGYTF. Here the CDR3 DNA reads TGTGCCAGCAGCCACAACCCGGCGGGCTATGGCTACACCTTC.

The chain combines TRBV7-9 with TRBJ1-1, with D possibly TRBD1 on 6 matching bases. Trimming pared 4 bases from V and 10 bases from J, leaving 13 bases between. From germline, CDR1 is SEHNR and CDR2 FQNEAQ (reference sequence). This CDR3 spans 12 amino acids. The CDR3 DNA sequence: TGTGCCAGCAGCTCTATCCAGGGGTTAGCTTTCTTT. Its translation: CASSSIQGLAFF.

The CDR3 region is CASSVGAAGNQPQHF. CDR3 DNA sequence: TGTGCCAGCAGCGTAGGTGCAGCGGGCAATCAGCCCCAGCATTTT. J is TRBJ1-5 and V is TRBV9; no firm D call. The CDR3 has 15 residues. Germline V gene sequence: CDR1 SGDLS, CDR2 YYNGEE. Trimming pared 0 bases from V and 2 bases from J, leaving 9 bases between. Full variable domain (outside the CDR3, taken from reference TRBV9 and TRBJ1-5): DSGVTQTPKHLITATGQRVTLRCSPRSGDLSVYWYQQSLDQGLQFLIQYYNGEERAKGNILERFSAQQFPDLHSELNLSSLELGDSALYFCASSVGAAGNQPQHFGDGTRLSIL.

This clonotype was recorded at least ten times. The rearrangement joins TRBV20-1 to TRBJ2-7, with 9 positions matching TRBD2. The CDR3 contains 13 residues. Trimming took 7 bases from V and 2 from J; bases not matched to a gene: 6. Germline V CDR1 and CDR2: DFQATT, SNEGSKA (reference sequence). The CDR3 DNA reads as TGCAGTGGGGCTAGCGGGGACCCCTACGAGCAGTACTTC. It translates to CSGASGDPYEQYF.